The sequence of this TCR beta chain was determined in a study of blood T cell repertoires in COVID-19. Study-level information: T cells, B-cell-depleted T cells, or PBMCs supplied cDNA or gDNA.

The trim removed 0 bases at V and 6 bases at J, leaving 10 bases unmatched. The CDR3 consists of 16 residues. Germline CDR1 reads LGHNA; CDR2 reads YNFKEQ. In assigning cohorts, the study relied on participant-reported clinical history. Sequencing used immunoSEQ multiplex PCR; TCRdb keeps in-frame clones, though not all of them. Among roughly 200,000 clones, 75% to 90% were seen once, and the ten largest hold less than 4.5%. The specimen sequenced was PBMCs or T cells enriched from blood (not recorded which). The source is a woman between 40 and 50 years old with acute COVID-19. The chain combines TRBV4-2 with TRBJ1-2, with 7 positions matching TRBD1. The DNA of the CDR3 is TGTGCCAGCAGCCAAGATCGCGGCAGGGGGTTTGATGGCTACACCTTC. This gives the protein CASSQDRGRGFDGYTF.